This T cell receptor (beta chain) came from a study of T cells in Graves' hyperthyroidism and ophthalmopathy. In the ophthalmopathy cohort, Clinical Activity Score was at least 3, NOSPECS grade at least 4, and duration under 3 months. The table lists this clonotype with many counts. What it recognizes is unknown. RNA transcripts yielded amplified TCR beta CDR3 regions. A set of HTBI primers served as the primers for a first-round RT-PCR of the TCR CDR3. TCRdb reprocessed the multiplex PCR reads via MiXCR and lists one record per CDR3 protein. This table holds fewer than 550,000 distinct CDR3 sequences, roughly 25% found once. Germline loops: CDR1 MNHNS, CDR2 SASEGT. Trimming cost V 7 bases and J 1 base; bases outside gene matches: 4. CDR3 length: 14 amino acids. Findings of the study overall: Most clonotypes that expanded in the thyroid above 0.001 also showed up in blood.

The receptor comes from a woman aged 30 to 39 with Graves' ophthalmopathy. The J gene is TRBJ2-5, the V gene TRBV6-1; 9 bases are a match to TRBD2. Material for sequencing was blood. CDR3 residues: CASTQTSGQETQYF. The CDR3 coding sequence is TGTGCCAGCACCCAGACTAGCGGCCAAGAGACCCAGTACTTC.